This entry lists 24 T cell receptor beta chains sequenced from one sample in a study of CD4 T cells in relation to SARS-CoV-2 and coronaviruses. TCRdb keeps only in-frame clones here, not all; method: immunoSEQ multiplex PCR. The data contain about 59,000 clones, roughly 89% of them singletons. The unexposed donors gave CD4+ T cells in about 2011-2018, prior to COVID-19. Sequenced sample: memory CD4+ T cells from PBMCs. All receptors derive from a human donor in good health.

V gene TRBV19 combines with J gene TRBJ2-2; 7 bases fit TRBD2. From germline, CDR1 is LNHDA and CDR2 SQIVND (reference sequence). The CDR3 has 16 amino acids. V gave up 3 bases and J gave up 4 bases; unmatched junction bases: 8. CDR3 bases: TGTGCCAGTAGTATCACCCGGGGGAGGGCCACCGGGGAGCTGTTTTTT. Amino acid sequence: CASSITRGRATGELFF.

The rearrangement uses TRBV27 and TRBJ2-7; D is perhaps TRBD1 (6 bases). The CDR3 loop spans 14 amino acids. Trimming pared 5 bases from V and 0 bases from J, leaving 11 bases between. Germline V lookup: CDR1 MNHEY, CDR2 SMNVEV (reference sequence). The chain's CDR3 is CASSKQGYSYEQYF. The CDR3 DNA reads TGTGCCAGCAGTAAACAGGGTTACTCCTACGAGCAGTACTTC.

The rearrangement joins TRBV18 to TRBJ2-4, with D hard to call. The CDR3 has 19 residues. V was cut by 2 bases and J by 0 bases, with 20 bases left in between. Germline V CDR1 and CDR2: KGHSH, LQKENI. The chain's CDR3 is CASSPGARQTLLAKNIQYF. The DNA of the CDR3 is TGTGCCAGCTCACCAGGCGCCCGGCAGACATTACTAGCCAAAAACATTCAGTACTTC.

The chain is built from TRBV5-1 and TRBJ2-1; 11 nucleotides agree with TRBD2. J gave up 1 base and V 2 bases, and 2 bases lay outside the gene matches. CDR1 and CDR2 (germline): SGHRS, YFSETQ. The CDR3 has 16 residues. The CDR3 here is CASSLLAGGSYNEQFF. The CDR3 bases are TGCGCCAGCAGCTTATTAGCGGGAGGGTCCTACAATGAGCAGTTCTTC.

This clone occurred once. Distinct nucleotide sequences in the sample also encode this CDR3. V and J are TRBV5-1 and TRBJ2-7, with D perhaps TRBD2 (5 bases). Looked up from germline, CDR1 is SGHRS and CDR2 is YFSETQ. The CDR3 runs to 13 residues. Trimming left V 1 base short and J 3 bases short, with 8 bases between. The CDR3: CASSLSGNYEQYF. CDR3 sequence (DNA): TGCGCCAGCAGCTTGTCGGGGAACTACGAGCAGTACTTC.

This chain connects TRBV28 to TRBJ2-7; unclear D gene. The V gene's germline CDR1 is MDHEN and CDR2 SYDVKM. CDR3 length: 13 residues. Trimming pared 1 base from V and 1 base from J, leaving 5 bases between. CDR3: CASSLLGSYEQYF. In DNA form, the CDR3 reads TGTGCCAGCAGTTTATTGGGGTCCTACGAGCAGTACTTC. Full variable domain (missing parts from reference TRBV28 and TRBJ2-7): DVKVTQSSRYLVKRTGEKVFLECVQDMDHENMFWYRQDPGLGLRLIYFSYDVKMKEKGDIPEGYSVSREKKERFSLILESASTNQTSMYLCASSLLGSYEQYFGPGTRLTVT.

To note about this clone: An end of the junction differs from the germline gene, which may be a read error. The chain links TRBV18 to TRBJ2-5; D gene uncertain. The CDR3 totals 12 residues. The germline gives CDR1 KGHSH, CDR2 LQKENI. In nucleotides, the CDR3 is TGTGCCAGCTCACTAAAGCAAGGGACCCAGTACTTC. Encoded protein: CASSLKQGTQYF.

The chain recombines TRBV27 with TRBJ2-4, with a weak D call TRBD2 (7 bases). The CDR3 loop spans 14 amino acids. Germline assignment: CDR1 MNHEY and CDR2 SMNVEV (reference sequence). Trimming took 6 bases from V and 7 from J, leaving 16 bases between them. CDR3 loop: CASSELGRGNIQYF. CDR3 coding DNA: TGTGCCAGCAGCGAACTGGGGAGGGGGAACATTCAGTACTTC.

The V call is TRBV6-1, the J call TRBJ2-3; 14 bases agree with TRBD2. The CDR3 contains 16 residues. Germline CDR1 reads MNHNS; CDR2 reads SASEGT. V was pared by 0 bases and J by 8 bases, with 4 bases of the junction left unmatched. The CDR3 DNA reads TGTGCCAGCAGTGAAGCGACTAGCGGGAGGGCAGGTACGCAGTATTTT. Its translation is CASSEATSGRAGTQYF.

This rearrangement joins TRBV9 to TRBJ1-4, with 9 positions matching TRBD1. CDR1 is SGDLS, CDR2 YYNGEE, per germline. The junction had 14 bases not matched to a gene; V was cut back by 4 bases and J by 4 bases. The length of the CDR3 is 18 residues. CDR3 nucleotides: TGTGCCAGCAGCCCGAACGTGAGACAGGGGGTTGGTAATGAAAAACTGTTTTTT. Encoded protein: CASSPNVRQGVGNEKLFF.

The chain links TRBV9 to TRBJ2-3, with a weak D call TRBD2 (5 bases). Deletions cut 6 bases from V and 3 bases from J, with 8 bases between. The CDR3 covers 12 residues. CDR1 and CDR2 from the germline V gene are SGDLS and YYNGEE. The CDR3 sequence is CASKRMTDTQYF. CDR3 DNA: TGTGCCAGCAAGCGGATGACAGATACGCAGTATTTT.

Only one count was recorded for this clone. The chain recombines TRBV7-9 with TRBJ2-1; 7 nucleotides line up with TRBD1. Germline V gene data show CDR1 as SEHNR and CDR2 as FQNEAQ (reference sequence). The CDR3 spans 18 residues. Trimming at V came to 1 base and at J to 8 bases, leaving 17 bases not matched to a gene. The CDR3 DNA sequence: TGTGCCAGCAGCTTAGGGGCAGGGATGGGGACAGAAAACCATGAGCAGTTCTTC. As protein: CASSLGAGMGTENHEQFF.

The sample holds a few counts of this clone. The V gene is TRBV28, the J gene TRBJ2-7; D call uncertain. V was pared by 3 bases and J by 2 bases, with 8 bases between. The CDR3 sequence is 13 residues long. The germline CDR1 and CDR2 sequences are MDHEN and SYDVKM. The CDR3 DNA follows: TGTGCCAGCAGTTTGGGCGGACCCTACGAGCAGTACTTC. Translated, it gives CASSLGGPYEQYF. The full variable domain, in which reference TRBV28 and TRBJ2-7 provide the parts outside the CDR3, is DVKVTQSSRYLVKRTGEKVFLECVQDMDHENMFWYRQDPGLGLRLIYFSYDVKMKEKGDIPEGYSVSREKKERFSLILESASTNQTSMYLCASSLGGPYEQYFGPGTRLTVT.

This clone has just a few counts. This rearrangement joins TRBV7-2 to TRBJ1-6; TRBD1 might be the D (6 bases). The germline V and J ends were trimmed by 6 bases and 15 bases, with 15 bases remaining between them. CDR3 length: 12 amino acids. Germline V gene lookup returns CDR1 SGHTA and CDR2 FQGNSA. The CDR3: CASSSTGVHLHF. DNA for the CDR3: TGTGCCAGCAGTTCGACAGGAGTTCACCTCCACTTT.

This clone has just one count. The CDR3 nucleotides read TGTGCCAGCAGAGGTCAGACCTATGGCTACACCTTC. The encoded protein is CASRGQTYGYTF. The rearrangement links TRBV6-5 to TRBJ1-2; D ambiguous. The V gene lost 6 bases and the J gene lost 4 bases, with 9 bases spanning the gap. The CDR3 has 12 amino acids. Germline V lookup: CDR1 MNHEY, CDR2 SVGAGI.

In this sample, this clone turned up a few times. The chain couples TRBV4-2 to TRBJ2-2; D unclear. The CDR3 loop spans 15 amino acids. V was clipped by 0 bases and J by 1 base, with 6 bases between them. Germline CDR1 reads LGHNA; CDR2 reads YNFKEQ. The chain's CDR3 is CASSQERMNTGELFF. CDR3 DNA sequence: TGTGCCAGCAGCCAAGAACGTATGAACACCGGGGAGCTGTTTTTT.

The chain couples TRBV18 to TRBJ1-1, with 8 bases fitting TRBD1. The CDR3 has 13 residues. V shed 6 bases and J 3 bases; nucleotides not matched to a gene: 3. The germline gives CDR1 KGHSH, CDR2 LQKENI. The CDR3 DNA sequence: TGTGCCAGCTCGTCGACAGGGGACACTGAAGCTTTCTTT. Translating gives CASSSTGDTEAFF.

The gene calls are TRBV27 and TRBJ2-3, with TRBD2 identical over 9 bases. The CDR3 is 18 residues long. Trimming took 4 bases from V and 4 from J; bases not matched to a gene: 15. Germline V CDR1 and CDR2: MNHEY, SMNVEV (reference sequence). CDR3 bases: TGTGCCAGCAGTTCTCCCCAACGGGTAGCGGGAGTTCCAGATACGCAGTATTTT. Translation: CASSSPQRVAGVPDTQYF.

This clone appeared a few times. The chain has TRBV28 and TRBJ2-7, with D perhaps matching TRBD1 or TRBD2 (6 bases each). Germline CDR1 is MDHEN and CDR2 is SYDVKM. This CDR3 region has 18 residues. Trimming removed 3 bases at V and 2 bases at J, with 23 bases between. CDR3 in amino acids: CASSLSPGLGATAYEQYF. Written as DNA, the CDR3 is TGTGCCAGCAGTTTGTCACCGGGACTGGGGGCCACCGCCTACGAGCAGTACTTC.

V usage is TRBV18 and J usage is TRBJ2-1; 7 nucleotides agree with TRBD2. This CDR3 spans 18 amino acids. Germline values: CDR1 KGHSH, CDR2 LQKENI. Trimming took 2 bases from V and 8 from J; bases not matched to a gene: 18. This CDR3 is CASSPYPASGRFWYEQFF. The DNA for the CDR3 is TGTGCCAGCTCACCATACCCGGCTAGCGGCCGATTTTGGTATGAGCAGTTCTTC.

This chain links TRBV5-1 with TRBJ2-4, with D possibly TRBD1 on 6 matching bases. The CDR3 consists of 15 residues. V lost 1 base and J 5 bases, leaving 13 bases between the germline ends. CDR1 and CDR2 from the germline V gene are SGHRS and YFSETQ. The DNA of the CDR3 is TGCGCCAGCAGCTTGTTTCCAGGGGTGCAAAACATTCAGTACTTC. Its protein is CASSLFPGVQNIQYF.

The chain links TRBV19 to TRBJ2-1; D tentatively fits TRBD1 or TRBD2 (5 bases each). Trimming cost V 6 bases and J 0 bases, with 12 bases left between them. This CDR3 has 15 amino acids. CDR1 and CDR2 (germline): LNHDA, SQIVND (reference sequence). The CDR3 DNA is TGTGCCAGTAGGGGACGGAGGAGCTCCTACAATGAGCAGTTCTTC. It specifies CASRGRRSSYNEQFF.

The genes are TRBV7-6 and TRBJ1-3, with D perhaps TRBD1 (5 bases). Trimming took off 0 bases at V and 2 bases at J, with 17 bases between the two ends. The CDR3 contains 18 residues. Germline CDR1 SGHVS, CDR2 FNYEAQ. The CDR3 coding sequence is TGTGCCAGCAGCTTAGCGTATAAGGGGCGCGGTGCTGGAAACACCATATATTTT. Encoded protein: CASSLAYKGRGAGNTIYF. Combining the CDR3 with reference TRBV7-6 and TRBJ1-3 gives the whole variable domain GAGVSQSPRYKVTKRGQDVALRCDPISGHVSLYWYRQALGQGPEFLTYFNYEAQQDKSGLPNDRFSAERPEGSISTLTIQRTEQRDSAMYRCASSLAYKGRGAGNTIYFGEGSWLTVV.

The chain has TRBV30 and TRBJ1-6; D remains unclear. The CDR3 is 14 amino acids. Trimming took 0 bases from V and 4 from J, leaving 7 bases between them. Germline CDR1 is GTSNPN and CDR2 is SVGIG (reference sequence). Here the CDR3 DNA reads TGTGCCTGGAGTGTGAATAAGTATAATTCACCCCTCCACTTT. It codes for CAWSVNKYNSPLHF.